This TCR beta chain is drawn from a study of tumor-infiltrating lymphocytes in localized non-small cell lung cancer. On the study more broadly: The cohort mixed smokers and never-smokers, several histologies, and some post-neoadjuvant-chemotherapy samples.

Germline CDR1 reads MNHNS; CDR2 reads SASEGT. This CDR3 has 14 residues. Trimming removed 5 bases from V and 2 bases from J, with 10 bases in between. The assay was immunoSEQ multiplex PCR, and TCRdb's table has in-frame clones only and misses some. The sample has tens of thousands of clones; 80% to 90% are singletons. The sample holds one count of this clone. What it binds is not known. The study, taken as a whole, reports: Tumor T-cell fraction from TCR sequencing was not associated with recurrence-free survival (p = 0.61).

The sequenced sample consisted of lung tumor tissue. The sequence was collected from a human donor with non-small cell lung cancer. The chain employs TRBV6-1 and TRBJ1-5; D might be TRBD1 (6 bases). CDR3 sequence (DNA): TGTGCCAGCAGTCACAGGGAAGGCAATCAGCCCCAGCATTTT. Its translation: CASSHREGNQPQHF.